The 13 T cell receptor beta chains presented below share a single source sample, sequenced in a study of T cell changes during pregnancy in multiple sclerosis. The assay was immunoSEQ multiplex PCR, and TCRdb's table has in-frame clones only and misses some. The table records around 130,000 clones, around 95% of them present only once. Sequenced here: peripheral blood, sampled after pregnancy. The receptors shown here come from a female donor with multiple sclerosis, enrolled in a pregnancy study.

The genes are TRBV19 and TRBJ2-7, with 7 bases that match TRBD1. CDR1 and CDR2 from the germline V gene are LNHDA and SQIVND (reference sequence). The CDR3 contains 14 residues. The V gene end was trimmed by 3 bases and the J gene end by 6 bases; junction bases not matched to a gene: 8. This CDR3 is CASSIRGGEGEQYF. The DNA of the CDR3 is TGTGCCAGTAGTATTCGAGGGGGCGAGGGCGAGCAGTACTTC.

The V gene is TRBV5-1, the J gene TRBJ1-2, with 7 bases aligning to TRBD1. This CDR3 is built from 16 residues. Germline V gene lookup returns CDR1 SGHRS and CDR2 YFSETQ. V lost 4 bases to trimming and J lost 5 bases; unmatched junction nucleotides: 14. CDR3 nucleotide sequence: TGCGCCAGCAGCAAGGGGACAGTAAATACACTTTATGGCTACACCTTC. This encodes CASSKGTVNTLYGYTF. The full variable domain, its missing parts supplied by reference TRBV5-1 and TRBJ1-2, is KAGVTQTPRYLIKTRGQQVTLSCSPISGHRSVSWYQQTPGQGLQFLFEYFSETQRNKGNFPGRFSGRQFSNSRSEMNVSTLELGDSALYLCASSKGTVNTLYGYTFGSGTRLTVV.

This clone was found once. The CDR3: CASKELNTGELFF. The CDR3, as DNA: TGTGCCAGTAAGGAGCTAAACACCGGGGAGCTGTTTTTT. The chain has TRBV19 and TRBJ2-2; the D is unclear. Germline V lookup: CDR1 LNHDA, CDR2 SQIVND (reference sequence). V was clipped by 7 bases and J by 2 bases, with 8 bases between them. The CDR3 is made up of 13 amino acids.

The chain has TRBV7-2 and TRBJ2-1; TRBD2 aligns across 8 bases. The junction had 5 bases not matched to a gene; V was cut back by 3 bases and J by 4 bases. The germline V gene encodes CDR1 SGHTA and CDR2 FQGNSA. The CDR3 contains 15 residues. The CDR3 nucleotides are TGTGCCAGCAGCTTGCGCGGGAGGTTATACAATGAGCAGTTCTTC. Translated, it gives CASSLRGRLYNEQFF.

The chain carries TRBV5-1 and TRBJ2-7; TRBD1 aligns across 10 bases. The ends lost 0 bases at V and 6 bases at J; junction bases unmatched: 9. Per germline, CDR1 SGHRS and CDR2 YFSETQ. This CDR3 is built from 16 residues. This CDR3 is CASSLVDRGPKSEQYF. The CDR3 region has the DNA TGCGCCAGCAGCTTGGTCGACAGGGGGCCTAAAAGCGAGCAGTACTTC. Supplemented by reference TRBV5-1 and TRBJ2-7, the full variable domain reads KAGVTQTPRYLIKTRGQQVTLSCSPISGHRSVSWYQQTPGQGLQFLFEYFSETQRNKGNFPGRFSGRQFSNSRSEMNVSTLELGDSALYLCASSLVDRGPKSEQYFGPGTRLTVT.

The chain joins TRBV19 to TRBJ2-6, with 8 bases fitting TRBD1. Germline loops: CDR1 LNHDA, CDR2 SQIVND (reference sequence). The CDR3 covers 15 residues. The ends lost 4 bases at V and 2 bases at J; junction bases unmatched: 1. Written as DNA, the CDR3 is TGTGCCAGTAGTACCAGGGGGCCTGGGGCCAACGTCCTGACTTTC. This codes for CASSTRGPGANVLTF.

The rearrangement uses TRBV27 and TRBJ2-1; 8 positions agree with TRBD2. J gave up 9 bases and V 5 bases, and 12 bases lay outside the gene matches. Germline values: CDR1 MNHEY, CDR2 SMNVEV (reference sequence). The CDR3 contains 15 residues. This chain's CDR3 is CASSPLAGGAAEQFF. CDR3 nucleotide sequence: TGTGCCAGCAGTCCGCTAGCGGGTGGAGCAGCTGAGCAGTTCTTC.

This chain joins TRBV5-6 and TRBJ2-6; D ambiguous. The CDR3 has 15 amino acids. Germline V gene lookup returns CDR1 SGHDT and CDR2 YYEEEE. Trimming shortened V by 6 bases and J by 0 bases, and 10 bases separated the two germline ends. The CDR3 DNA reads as TGTGCCAGCACCCGCTACGTCTCTGGGGCCAACGTCCTGACTTTC. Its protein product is CASTRYVSGANVLTF.

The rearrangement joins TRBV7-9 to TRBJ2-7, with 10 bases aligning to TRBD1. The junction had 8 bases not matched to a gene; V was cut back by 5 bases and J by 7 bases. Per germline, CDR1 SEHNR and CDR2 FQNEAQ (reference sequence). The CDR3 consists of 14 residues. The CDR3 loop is CASSTWTGGGEQYF. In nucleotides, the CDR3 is TGTGCCAGCAGCACATGGACAGGGGGAGGGGAGCAGTACTTC.

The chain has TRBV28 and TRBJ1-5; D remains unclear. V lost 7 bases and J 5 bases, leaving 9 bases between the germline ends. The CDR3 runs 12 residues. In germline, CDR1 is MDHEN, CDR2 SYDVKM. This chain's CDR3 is CASTPYDQPQHF. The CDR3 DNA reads TGTGCCAGCACCCCCTATGATCAGCCCCAGCATTTT.

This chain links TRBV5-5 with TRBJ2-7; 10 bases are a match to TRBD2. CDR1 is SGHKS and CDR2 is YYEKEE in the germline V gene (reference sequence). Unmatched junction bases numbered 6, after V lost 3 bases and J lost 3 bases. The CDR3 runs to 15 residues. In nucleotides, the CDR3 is TGTGCCAGCAGCTCCGGACTAGCGGACCTCTACGAGCAGTACTTC. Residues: CASSSGLADLYEQYF.

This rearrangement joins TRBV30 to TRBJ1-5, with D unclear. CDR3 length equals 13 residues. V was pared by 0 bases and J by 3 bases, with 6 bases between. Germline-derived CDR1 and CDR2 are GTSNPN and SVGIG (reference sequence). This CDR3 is CAWSVGPNQPQHF. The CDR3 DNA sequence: TGTGCCTGGAGTGTTGGCCCCAATCAGCCCCAGCATTTT.

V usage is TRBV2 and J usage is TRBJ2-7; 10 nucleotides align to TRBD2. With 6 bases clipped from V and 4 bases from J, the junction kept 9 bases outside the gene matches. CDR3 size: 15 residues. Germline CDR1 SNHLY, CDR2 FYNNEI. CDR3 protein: CASRKDSSGSYEQYF. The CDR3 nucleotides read TGTGCCAGCAGAAAAGACTCTAGCGGGAGTTACGAGCAGTACTTC.